This T cell receptor (beta chain) was retrieved from a study of OX40 agonist ivuxolimab in advanced cancers. This clone was seen a handful of times. Its matching antigen is unknown. After removal of 6 bases from V and 3 bases from J, the junction contained 6 bases not matched to a gene. The CDR3 spans 14 residues. Germline V lookup: CDR1 WSHSY, CDR2 SAAADI. Notes on the study in general: Clonal expansion was seen in CD4+ and CD8+ blood T cells by week 6 at 0.1 to 3.0 mg/kg.

This table comes from immunoSEQ multiplex PCR, and its TCRdb copy is limited to in-frame clones, with some not included. Seen here are tens of thousands of clones, almost 85% observed once, and the top ten hold around a fifth. This sequence was found in an adult with an advanced solid tumor such as melanoma, head and neck, liver or kidney cancer. This chain links TRBV10-2 with TRBJ2-7; 9 bases fit TRBD2. The source was CD4+ or CD8+ T cells sorted from blood, collected in a trial of the OX40 agonist ivuxolimab. The CDR3, as DNA: TGCGCCAGCAGAACAGCGGGAGGCTACTACGAGCAGTACTTC. Translation: CASRTAGGYYEQYF.